These T cell receptor beta chains were read from a single sample in a study of shared clonotypes between healthy human individuals. Sequenced by immunoSEQ multiplex PCR; TCRdb stores in-frame clones only, minus some. The sample records roughly 2,000,000 clones, roughly 93% being singletons. Sequencing used naive CD8+ T cells from PBMCs. The source is a man between 18 and 35 years old in good health. Some clones in this sample may be carry-over from other donors' samples. The CDR3 runs from the conserved cysteine through the conserved F or W. A D gene is named only where the DNA matches it firmly. The size of a clone is reported for some rows only, either as once, few or many, or as a class for expanded clones.

D	J	size	V	DNA	CDR3
.	TRBJ2-2	.	TRBV30	TGTGCCTGCCTGGTGGGGCACGGGGAGCTGTTTTTT	CACLVGHGELFF
TRBD2	TRBJ2-3	.	TRBV9	TGTGCCAGCAGCGTTAGCGGGAGCTCCGCAGATACGCAGTATTTT	CASSVSGSSADTQYF
TRBD2	TRBJ2-1	.	TRBV4-3	TGCGCCAGCAGCTTTCGACTGACTAGCGGAGTGGGGCATGAGCAGTTCTTC	CASSFRLTSGVGHEQFF
.	TRBJ1-1	.	TRBV7-6	TGTGCCAGCAGCCGAGGGCTTACAACTGAAGCTTTCTTT	CASSRGLTTEAFF
.	TRBJ2-1	.	TRBV5-1	TGCGCCAGCAGCTCCCGGCCGGGGGACTCCTACAATGAGCAGTTCTTC	CASSSRPGDSYNEQFF
.	TRBJ1-1	.	TRBV5-1	TGCGCCAGCACCCCGGGCCCCCTAAGGGACACTGAAGCTTTCTTT	CASTPGPLRDTEAFF
.	TRBJ2-1	.	TRBV15	TGTGCCACCGACGAAGGGGATAGCTCCTACAATGAGCAGTTCTTC	CATDEGDSSYNEQFF
TRBD2	TRBJ2-1	.	TRBV14	TGTGCCAGCAGCCGGCCGACTAGCGGGTATTACAATGAGCAGTTCTTC	CASSRPTSGYYNEQFF
.	TRBJ2-1	.	TRBV30	TGTGCCTGGAGTGAGGGGAATGAGCAGTTCTTC	CAWSEGNEQFF
.	TRBJ1-6	.	TRBV11-2	TGTGCCAGCAGCTTAGAGTCTGCCCGTTCACCCCTCCACTTT	CASSLESARSPLHF
TRBD2	TRBJ2-1	.	TRBV4-2	TGTGCCAGCAGCCAAGATCCCTACGGGGGGGGGTCCTACAATGAGCAGTTCTTC	CASSQDPYGGGSYNEQFF
TRBD2	TRBJ2-7	.	TRBV5-5	TGTGCCAGCAGCCCGGGACTAGCGATGAACGAGCAGTACTTC	CASSPGLAMNEQYF
TRBD1	TRBJ1-4	.	TRBV5-4	TGTGCCAGCAGTTATCAGGGGGAGGGGGAAAAACTGTTTTTT	CASSYQGEGEKLFF
TRBD2	TRBJ2-1	.	TRBV27	TGTGCCAGCAGTCCCAAGGACCCTGGGCGGGAGGGCGTCGATGAGCAGTTCTTC	CASSPKDPGREGVDEQFF
.	TRBJ2-3	.	TRBV28	TGTGCCAGCAGTCACCTAGAAGAAACGCCAGATACGCAGTATTTT	CASSHLEETPDTQYF
.	TRBJ1-2	.	TRBV19	TGTGCCAGTAGGAACAGGAACCCAAACTATGGCTACACCTTC	CASRNRNPNYGYTF
.	TRBJ2-7	.	TRBV6-6	TGTGCCAGCAGTTACTCGGTAGGGGTCTCCTACGAGCAGTACTTC	CASSYSVGVSYEQYF
.	TRBJ1-2	.	TRBV5-1	TGCGCCAGCAGCTTGGGGGCCAGCCCCTCCTATGGCTACACCTTC	CASSLGASPSYGYTF
.	TRBJ2-7	.	TRBV4-2	TGTGCCAGCAGCCAAGGAGATCCGGACTACGAGCAGTACTTC	CASSQGDPDYEQYF
TRBD1	TRBJ1-1	.	TRBV19	TGTGCCAGTAGTGTAACCGGGACAGGGGATGACACTGAAGCTTTCTTT	CASSVTGTGDDTEAFF
.	TRBJ2-3	.	TRBV7-9	TGTGCCAGCAGCTCCAGACAGTTTAGCACAGATACGCAGTATTTT	CASSSRQFSTDTQYF
TRBD2	TRBJ2-1	.	TRBV7-6	TGTGCCAGCAGCTTACTAGCGGGAGGGCCAAAGAGTCCCGATGAGCAGTTCTTC	CASSLLAGGPKSPDEQFF
TRBD1	TRBJ2-7	.	TRBV7-9	TGTGCCAGCAGCCCAGGACAGGGGCGTGTGTACGAGCAGTACTTC	CASSPGQGRVYEQYF
.	TRBJ2-5	.	TRBV5-4	TGTGCCAGCAGCCCGCACCTAGGGGAGACCCAGTACTTC	CASSPHLGETQYF
TRBD2	TRBJ2-1	.	TRBV27	TGTGCCAGCAGTGTCGGGCGACTAGCCCTATACAATGAGCAGTTCTTC	CASSVGRLALYNEQFF
.	TRBJ1-1	few	TRBV19	TGTGCCAGTAGTATCCTACCGGGACAAAACGAAGCTTTCTTT	CASSILPGQNEAFF
.	TRBJ2-1	once	TRBV5-6	TGTGCCAGCAGTTTAAGCTCCTACAATGAGCAGTTCTTC	CASSLSSYNEQFF
.	TRBJ2-5	.	TRBV10-1	TGCGCCAGCAGTGCCGGGGTTGGGGGGGCCATGTACCAAGAGACCCAGTACTTC	CASSAGVGGAMYQETQYF
TRBD1	TRBJ1-4	.	TRBV6-1	TGTGCCAGCATGGAGGACAGGGCGTTTGAAAAACTGTTTTTT	CASMEDRAFEKLFF
TRBD2	TRBJ2-3	.	TRBV10-3	TGTGCCATCAGGAAGACTAGCGGGAGTACCACAGATACGCAGTATTTT	CAIRKTSGSTTDTQYF
.	TRBJ2-7	.	TRBV28	TGTGCCAGCAGTTCTACGGCGGGGAACCTACGGGAGCAGTACTTC	CASSSTAGNLREQYF
.	TRBJ1-4	.	TRBV15	TGTGCCACTTCGGCAGGGGCGACAACTAATGAAAAACTGTTTTTT	CATSAGATTNEKLFF
.	TRBJ2-5	.	TRBV11-3	TGTGCCAGCAGCAAGCGACAGGAGGAAGGGGAGACCCAGTACTTC	CASSKRQEEGETQYF
TRBD2	TRBJ2-7	.	TRBV14	TGTGCCAGCAGCCAGTGGACTAGCGGGGCCCCCTCCTACGAGCAGTACTTC	CASSQWTSGAPSYEQYF
.	TRBJ1-1	few	TRBV10-2	TGCGCCAGCAGTGATCTGAGGGGGGAAGCTTTCTTT	CASSDLRGEAFF
TRBD2	TRBJ2-2	.	TRBV27	TGTGCCAGCAGTTTAGGGACTAGCGGGACCGGGGAGCTGTTTTTT	CASSLGTSGTGELFF
.	TRBJ2-7	once	TRBV14	TGTGCCAGCAGCCAAGATTGGATCACGTCCCACGAGCAGTACTTC	CASSQDWITSHEQYF
.	TRBJ2-7	.	TRBV9	TGTGCCAGCAGCGTAGGCCTAGGGGTCTACGAGCAGTACTTC	CASSVGLGVYEQYF
.	TRBJ1-1	.	TRBV30	TGTGCCTGGATGCTCTTCCTGGGCACTGAAGCTTTCTTT	CAWMLFLGTEAFF
TRBD2	TRBJ2-7	.	TRBV6-1	TGTGCCAGCAGGTTGAGCGGGAACTACGAGCAGTACTTC	CASRLSGNYEQYF